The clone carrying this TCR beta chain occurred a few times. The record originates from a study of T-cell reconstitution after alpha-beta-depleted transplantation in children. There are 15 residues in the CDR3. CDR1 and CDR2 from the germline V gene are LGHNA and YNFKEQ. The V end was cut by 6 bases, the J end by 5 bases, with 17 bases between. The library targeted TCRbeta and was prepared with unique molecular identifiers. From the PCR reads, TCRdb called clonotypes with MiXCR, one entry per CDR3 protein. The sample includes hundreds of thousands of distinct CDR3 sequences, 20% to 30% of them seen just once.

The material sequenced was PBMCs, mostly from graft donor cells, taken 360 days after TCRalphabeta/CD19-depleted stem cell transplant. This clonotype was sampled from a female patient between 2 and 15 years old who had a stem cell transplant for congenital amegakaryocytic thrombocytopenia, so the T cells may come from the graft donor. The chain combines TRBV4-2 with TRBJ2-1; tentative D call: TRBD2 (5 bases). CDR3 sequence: CASRSRTGAHNEQFF. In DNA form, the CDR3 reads TGTGCCAGCAGATCCCGGACTGGCGCCCACAATGAGCAGTTCTTC.